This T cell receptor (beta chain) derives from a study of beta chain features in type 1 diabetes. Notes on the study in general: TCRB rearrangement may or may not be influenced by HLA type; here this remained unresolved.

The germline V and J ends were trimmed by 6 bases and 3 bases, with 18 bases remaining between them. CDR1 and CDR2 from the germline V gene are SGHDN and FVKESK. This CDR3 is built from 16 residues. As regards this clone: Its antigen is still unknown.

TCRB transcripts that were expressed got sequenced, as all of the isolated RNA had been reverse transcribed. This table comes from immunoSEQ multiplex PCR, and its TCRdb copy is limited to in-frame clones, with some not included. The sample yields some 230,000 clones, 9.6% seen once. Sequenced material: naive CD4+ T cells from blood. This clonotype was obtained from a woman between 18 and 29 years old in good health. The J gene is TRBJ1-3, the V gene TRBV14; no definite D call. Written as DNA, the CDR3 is TGTGCCAGCAGTCCGGCCGGACTTCGGGATGGAAACACCATATATTTT. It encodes CASSPAGLRDGNTIYF.